This T cell receptor beta chain was sequenced during a study of blood T cell repertoires in COVID-19. At the level of the study: COVID-19 samples from acute and convalescent phases originated in the United States, Italy and Spain. Nucleic acid was either cDNA or gDNA, and it came from T cells, B-cell-depleted T cells, or PBMCs.

In the original analysis: Estimation of nucleated cell counts was performed using reference gene primer amplification. Clones were sequenced by immunoSEQ multiplex PCR, and TCRdb holds only the in-frame ones, with some missing. The V and J calls and clone size were taken over from that table, and D and trimming were inferred from the DNA. The table shows 100,000 to 150,000 clones, with approximately 85% occurring only once. The CDR3 loop spans 15 amino acids. Unmatched junction bases numbered 5, after V lost 3 bases and J lost 5 bases. From germline, CDR1 is DFQATT and CDR2 SNEGSKA (reference sequence).

The sample comprised peripheral blood. The chain carries TRBV20-1 and TRBJ2-2; 11 nucleotides match TRBD2. This receptor was identified in a human donor in a cohort sampled during active COVID-19. DNA of the CDR3: TGCAGTGCTAGTCGACTAGCGGGAACTACCGGGGAGCTGTTTTTT. Translation: CSASRLAGTTGELFF.